Shown below are 31 T cell receptor beta chains from a single sample sequenced in a study of identical twins. In TCRdb, the 5' RACE reads were re-called with MiXCR into one record per CDR3 protein. The data hold approximately 500,000 distinct CDR3 sequences, with roughly 15% observed a single time. This sample also belongs to another study, concerning yellow fever vaccine responses in identical twins.

The sample was CD4+ T cells sorted from blood. The receptor set was obtained from a young woman in good health.

Turning to this clonotype: The junction differs from germline at one of its ends, possibly a read error. The rearrangement joins TRBV2 to TRBJ1-3; perhaps TRBD1 as D (5 bases). The CDR3 runs to 15 residues. Germline CDR1 and CDR2: SNHLY and FYNNEI. CDR3 DNA sequence: TGTGCTAGCAGTGAACCGGGACTCTCTGGAAACACCATATATTTT. Amino acid sequence: CASSEPGLSGNTIYF. Variable domain in full (rest from reference TRBV2 and TRBJ1-3): EPEVTQTPSHQVTQMGQEVILRCVPISNHLYFYWYRQILGQKVEFLVSFYNNEISEKSEIFDDQFSVERPDGSNFTLKIRSTKLEDSAMYFCASSEPGLSGNTIYFGEGSWLTVV.

This clonotype has ten or more counts. V and J are TRBV12-3 or TRBV12-4 and TRBJ2-1; D is unclear. The V and J ends lost 6 bases and 10 bases respectively, with 13 bases between them. The CDR3 has 12 amino acids. The CDR3 region is CASRSTLGEQFF. For the CDR3, the DNA is TGTGCCAGCAGGTCCACTCTAGGGGAGCAGTTCTTC.

The rearrangement joins TRBV12-3 or TRBV12-4 to TRBJ1-4; D is unclear. The CDR3 sequence is 14 residues long. With 2 bases removed from V and 4 bases from J, the gap between germline ends came to 8 bases. Written as DNA, the CDR3 is TGTGCCAGCAGTTTAATGAGTTATAATGAAAAACTGTTTTTT. Translation: CASSLMSYNEKLFF.

This clonotype has just a few counts. The chain combines TRBV20-1 with TRBJ2-7; D ambiguous. This CDR3 has 12 residues. V gave up 3 bases and J gave up 3 bases, with 9 bases separating them. The V gene's germline CDR1 is DFQATT and CDR2 SNEGSKA (reference sequence). This CDR3 reads CSARRTNYEQYF. Here the CDR3 DNA reads TGCAGTGCTAGGCGAACGAACTACGAGCAGTACTTC.

This clonotype was counted only a few times. The chain is built from TRBV7-9 and TRBJ1-4; 7 bases match TRBD1. CDR1 is SEHNR, CDR2 FQNEAQ, per germline (reference sequence). The CDR3 is 15 residues long. J gave up 5 bases and V 3 bases, and 6 bases lay outside the gene matches. The CDR3 spells CASSFKDRENEKLFF. CDR3 in DNA: TGTGCCAGCAGCTTTAAAGACAGGGAGAATGAAAAACTGTTTTTT.

There are many counts of this clonotype. This sequence joins TRBV7-9 and TRBJ1-2; D gene unclear. Germline loops: CDR1 SEHNR, CDR2 FQNEAQ (reference sequence). V was pared by 1 base and J by 9 bases, with 18 bases between. There are 15 residues in the CDR3. Here the CDR3 reads CASSLGPEGSDRYTF. CDR3 DNA: TGTGCCAGCAGCTTAGGCCCAGAGGGATCCGACCGCTACACCTTC.

The chain is built from TRBV7-2 and TRBJ2-7; no reliable D call. V was pared by 1 base and J by 5 bases, with 12 bases between. The CDR3 extends over 14 amino acids. Looked up from germline, CDR1 is SGHTA and CDR2 is FQGNSA. The CDR3 DNA follows: TGTGCCAGCAGCTTAGGACCGTCCCCCCACGAGCAGTACTTC. Translated: CASSLGPSPHEQYF. Looking up the rest from reference TRBV7-2 and TRBJ2-7 gives the full variable domain: GAGVSQSPSNKVTEKGKDVELRCDPISGHTALYWYRQSLGQGLEFLIYFQGNSAPDKSGLPSDRFSAERTGGSVSTLTIQRTQQEDSAVYLCASSLGPSPHEQYFGPGTRLTVT.

This clonotype is a singleton in its sample. The J gene is TRBJ1-6, the V gene TRBV29-1; a possible D gene is TRBD1 (6 bases). Germline V gene sequence: CDR1 SQVTM, CDR2 ANQGSEA. V dropped 5 bases and J dropped 7 bases, with 15 bases sitting between them. The CDR3 has 14 residues. The CDR3 nucleotides read TGCAGCGTTACGATCGGGGGCGAGAATTCACCCCTCCACTTT. Translating gives CSVTIGGENSPLHF.

The rearrangement joins TRBV5-1 to TRBJ2-1, with 9 bases identical to TRBD2. CDR3 length: 17 residues. Germline V lookup: CDR1 SGHRS, CDR2 YFSETQ. V lost 7 bases, J lost 9 bases, and 20 bases stayed unmatched. The CDR3, as DNA: TGCGCCAGCCCCCCGGTCTCTAGCGGGGAGATAGGATCTGAGCAGTTCTTC. It is translated as CASPPVSSGEIGSEQFF. The full variable domain, its missing parts supplied by reference TRBV5-1 and TRBJ2-1, is KAGVTQTPRYLIKTRGQQVTLSCSPISGHRSVSWYQQTPGQGLQFLFEYFSETQRNKGNFPGRFSGRQFSNSRSEMNVSTLELGDSALYLCASPPVSSGEIGSEQFFGPGTRLTVL.

In its sample, this clonotype was seen many times. The CDR3 bases are TGCGCCAGCAGCCAAGAACCTCTCCAATACTCTGAAGCTTTCTTT. Protein sequence: CASSQEPLQYSEAFF. The J gene is TRBJ1-1, the V gene TRBV4-1; no firm D call. V gave up 0 bases and J gave up 6 bases, with 14 bases separating them. The CDR3 runs to 15 residues. Germline V gene sequence: CDR1 MGHRA, CDR2 YSYEKL.

The J gene is TRBJ1-5, the V gene TRBV10-2; D is unclear. CDR1 is WSHSY and CDR2 is SAAADI in the germline V gene. CDR3 length equals 15 residues. Trimming removed 3 bases at V and 0 bases at J, with 9 bases between. The CDR3 sequence: CASSDMGSSNQPQHF. In DNA, the CDR3 is TGCGCCAGCAGTGATATGGGGTCTAGCAATCAGCCCCAGCATTTT.

This clonotype has more than one count but fewer than ten. The chain employs TRBV6-5 and TRBJ1-1; no definite D call. CDR3 length: 14 residues. Per the germline V gene, CDR1 is MNHEY and CDR2 is SVGAGI. V gave up 0 bases and J gave up 4 bases, with 9 bases separating them. CDR3 amino acids: CASSYSALVTEAFF. In nucleotides, the CDR3 is TGTGCCAGCAGTTACTCGGCTTTAGTCACTGAAGCTTTCTTT.

This clonotype was found a few times. The chain joins TRBV28 to TRBJ2-5; D call uncertain. V lost 3 bases and J lost 1, with 6 bases in between. Germline CDR1 MDHEN, CDR2 SYDVKM. This CDR3 has 13 amino acids. The CDR3 coding sequence is TGTGCCAGCAGTTTTACCTTCCAAGAGACCCAGTACTTC. It specifies CASSFTFQETQYF. Full variable domain (missing parts from reference TRBV28 and TRBJ2-5): DVKVTQSSRYLVKRTGEKVFLECVQDMDHENMFWYRQDPGLGLRLIYFSYDVKMKEKGDIPEGYSVSREKKERFSLILESASTNQTSMYLCASSFTFQETQYFGPGTRLLVL.

In this sample, this clonotype turned up a few times. CDR3 nucleotides: TGCAGTGCGGTACGGGACACCTTCTCCTACGAGCAGTACTTC. The encoded protein is CSAVRDTFSYEQYF. V and J are TRBV20-1 and TRBJ2-7; tentatively, D is TRBD1 (6 bases). From germline, CDR1 is DFQATT and CDR2 SNEGSKA (reference sequence). Trimming pared 6 bases from V and 0 bases from J, leaving 15 bases between. The CDR3 spans 14 residues.

V usage is TRBV11-3 and J usage is TRBJ1-1; 7 nucleotides align to TRBD1. The CDR3 consists of 12 residues. V gave up 8 bases and J gave up 7 bases; unmatched junction bases: 7. CDR1 SGHNT and CDR2 YENEEA come from the germline V gene. The CDR3 loop reads CASEEGAGEAFF. The CDR3 nucleotides read TGTGCCAGCGAGGAGGGGGCGGGTGAAGCTTTCTTT.

CDR3 in amino acids: CALSKGEGTDTQYF. The CDR3 bases are TGTGCCTTATCCAAGGGGGAGGGCACAGATACGCAGTATTTT. The chain uses TRBV7-8 and TRBJ2-3; tentatively, D is TRBD1 or TRBD2 (6 bases each). This CDR3 comprises 14 residues. The germline V gene has CDR1 SGHVS and CDR2 FQNEAQ. V was pared by 11 bases and J by 1 base, with 16 bases between.

V gene TRBV12-3 or TRBV12-4 combines with J gene TRBJ2-3; D gene uncertain. The V gene lost 4 bases and the J gene lost 5 bases, with 28 bases spanning the gap. CDR3 length: 19 residues. The CDR3 loop is CASSSTSPYAVPSQDTQYF. The CDR3 bases are TGTGCCAGCAGTTCGACATCCCCTTACGCTGTTCCAAGCCAAGATACGCAGTATTTT.

There are many counts of this clonotype. This chain uses TRBV10-3 with TRBJ1-1; D is ambiguous. The CDR3 covers 13 residues. Trimming took 2 bases from V and 6 from J, leaving 10 bases between them. CDR1 is ENHRY and CDR2 is SYGVKD in the germline V gene. CDR3 nucleotide sequence: TGTGCCATCAGTGAGAAGGGTGTTTCTGAAGCTTTCTTT. It specifies CAISEKGVSEAFF.

V gene TRBV12-3 or TRBV12-4 combines with J gene TRBJ2-7, with no clear D. The V and J ends lost 3 bases and 0 bases respectively, with 6 bases between them. CDR3 length: 13 residues. The DNA for the CDR3 is TGTGCCAGCAGTTTTGACCCCTCCTACGAGCAGTACTTC. It translates to CASSFDPSYEQYF.

This clonotype was observed a few times. J is TRBJ2-5 and V is TRBV3-1; TRBD2 agrees at 10 bases. Per the germline V gene, CDR1 is LGHDT and CDR2 is YNNKEL (reference sequence). CDR3 size: 16 residues. With V trimmed by 1 base and J by 0 bases, 2 bases remained unmatched. CDR3 amino acids: CASSQGLAGHQETQYF. Here the CDR3 DNA reads TGTGCCAGCAGCCAAGGACTAGCGGGTCACCAAGAGACCCAGTACTTC.

CDR3 nucleotides: TGCAGTGCTAGGAGGCCGAGGGGGGTTGGAGATACGCAGTATTTT. It translates to CSARRPRGVGDTQYF. V gene TRBV20-1 combines with J gene TRBJ2-3, with D perhaps TRBD1 or TRBD2 (6 bases each). The V end lost 3 bases, the J end lost 5 bases, and 18 bases lay between the germline ends. Germline V gene sequence: CDR1 DFQATT, CDR2 SNEGSKA (reference sequence). The CDR3 runs to 15 residues.

The V and J genes are TRBV5-6 and TRBJ1-1, with TRBD1 identical over 7 bases. With 1 base clipped from V and 3 bases from J, the junction kept 3 bases outside the gene matches. The CDR3 covers 14 residues. Germline loops: CDR1 SGHDT, CDR2 YYEEEE. Here the CDR3 reads CASSLYRGHTEAFF. In DNA, the CDR3 is TGTGCCAGCAGCTTGTACAGGGGCCACACTGAAGCTTTCTTT.

The chain combines TRBV2 with TRBJ1-4, with D tentatively TRBD1 (6 bases). Trimming shortened V by 3 bases and J by 0 bases, and 8 bases separated the two germline ends. Germline V CDR1 and CDR2: SNHLY, FYNNEI. This CDR3 has 15 amino acids. The CDR3 DNA reads as TGTGCCAGCAGTGAGGACAGACCAACTAATGAAAAACTGTTTTTT. It encodes CASSEDRPTNEKLFF.

Only a few counts were recorded for this clonotype. The V gene is TRBV5-4, the J gene TRBJ2-1; 13 bases are shared with TRBD2. CDR1 is SGHNT and CDR2 is YYREEE in the germline V gene (reference sequence). The CDR3 loop spans 14 amino acids. J was trimmed by 7 bases and V by 7 bases; bases with no gene match: 5. The CDR3 bases are TGTGCCAGCGCCATGACTAGCGGGAGGAATGAGCAGTTCTTC. Translated: CASAMTSGRNEQFF.

The chain is built from TRBV5-1 and TRBJ2-1, with D tentatively TRBD2 (6 bases). The CDR3 contains 13 residues. Germline-derived CDR1 and CDR2 are SGHRS and YFSETQ. V was cut by 3 bases and J by 4 bases, with 8 bases left in between. The CDR3 loop is CASSWGLYNEQFF. The CDR3 region has the DNA TGCGCCAGCAGCTGGGGACTGTACAATGAGCAGTTCTTC.

The chain links TRBV27 to TRBJ2-4; 10 bases map to TRBD2. The CDR3 sequence is 19 residues long. The V gene end was trimmed by 6 bases and the J gene end by 2 bases; junction bases not matched to a gene: 16. Germline CDR1 is MNHEY and CDR2 is SMNVEV (reference sequence). The CDR3 reads CASRGLAALEVGSKNIQYF. The CDR3 DNA reads as TGTGCCAGCAGAGGACTAGCGGCGCTGGAGGTCGGGTCCAAAAACATTCAGTACTTC.

This clonotype has a handful of counts. The chain couples TRBV5-1 to TRBJ2-7; the D gene is possibly TRBD1 (5 bases). Germline values: CDR1 SGHRS, CDR2 YFSETQ. Trimming removed 1 base at V and 6 bases at J, with 8 bases between. The CDR3 runs 12 residues. Written as DNA, the CDR3 is TGCGCCAGCAGCTTGTCAGGGTTCGAGCAGTACTTC. Its translation: CASSLSGFEQYF.

The table lists this clonotype with a few counts. The J gene is TRBJ2-5, the V gene TRBV12-3 or TRBV12-4, with 7 bases identical to TRBD1. Trimming at V came to 5 bases and at J to 2 bases, leaving 5 bases not matched to a gene. This CDR3 is 14 amino acids long. CDR3 sequence (DNA): TGTGCCAGCAGTCCAGGACAGGCTCAAGAGACCCAGTACTTC. Its protein product is CASSPGQAQETQYF.

V and J are TRBV12-3 or TRBV12-4 and TRBJ2-7; the match to TRBD1 covers 9 bases. The trim removed 5 bases at V and 6 bases at J, leaving 5 bases unmatched. CDR3 length: 13 amino acids. The CDR3: CASSPGQGREQYV. The CDR3 DNA is TGTGCCAGCAGTCCGGGACAGGGACGCGAGCAGTACGTC.

This clonotype was counted a few times. The chain couples TRBV12-3 or TRBV12-4 to TRBJ2-5; 7 nucleotides agree with TRBD2. The V segment lost 2 bases and the J segment 4 bases; nucleotides outside the gene matches: 10. The CDR3 is 16 residues long. In nucleotides, the CDR3 is TGTGCCAGCAGTTTAAGAGGGAGGGCCGTTGTAGAGACCCAGTACTTC. Amino acid sequence: CASSLRGRAVVETQYF.

This clonotype was detected only a few times. The gene calls are TRBV20-1 and TRBJ1-5, with D uncertain. CDR3 size: 13 residues. Trimming removed 5 bases at V and 0 bases at J, with 8 bases between. Germline CDR1 and CDR2: DFQATT and SNEGSKA (reference sequence). The CDR3 region has the DNA TGCAGTGCTGGCAGAAATAGCAATCAGCCCCAGCATTTT. Protein: CSAGRNSNQPQHF.